These 17 T cell receptor beta chains share one sample of origin, sequenced in a study of preoperative IRX-2 immunotherapy in early breast cancer (dated by TCRdb to 2018 to 2020). Taken with the paper, the label for treatment or condition translates to: preoperative locoregional IRX-2 cytokine immunotherapy. Library prep was done by the immunoSEQ multiplex PCR assay. The table comes from immuneACCESS by way of TCRdb, which keeps in-frame sequences with V and J called. Part of the clones is missing from these tables; in studies checked, under half for an unresolved V gene and the rest for unknown reasons. The sample table records roughly 25,000 clones; approximately 80% of these occur just once. 2.2% of the sample rests with the top ten. Sequencing used lymph node tissue, obtained before IRX-2 immunotherapy. The receptors derive from a human donor with breast cancer.

This rearrangement joins TRBV19 to TRBJ1-4; 7 positions agree with TRBD1. The CDR3 sequence is 17 residues long. The junction had 15 bases not matched to a gene; V was cut back by 1 base and J by 10 bases. Germline CDR1 LNHDA, CDR2 SQIVND (reference sequence). CDR3 in DNA: TGTGCCAGTAGTATAGGTGGGAGAGGAGGGGGCAGCGGAAAACTGTTTTTT. It codes for CASSIGGRGGGSGKLFF.

The sample holds a few counts of this clone. V gene TRBV14 combines with J gene TRBJ2-5, with 12 bases that match TRBD2. Trimming cost V 5 bases and J 1 base; bases outside gene matches: 5. The CDR3 length is 16 residues. The germline V gene encodes CDR1 SGHDN and CDR2 FVKESK. The CDR3 DNA reads as TGTGCCAGCAGCTACGGACTAGCGGGGTTCCAAGAGACCCAGTACTTC. It yields the protein CASSYGLAGFQETQYF.

The chain links TRBV23-1 to TRBJ2-2; 8 positions match TRBD1. TRBV23-1 is sorted into the ORF group, with uncertain function. This CDR3 contains 17 residues. V gave up 0 bases and J gave up 7 bases; unmatched junction bases: 10. Here the CDR3 reads CASSQSKSQGAGGELFF. DNA for the CDR3: TGCGCCAGCAGTCAATCTAAGTCCCAGGGGGCGGGCGGGGAGCTGTTTTTT.

V gene TRBV6-8 combines with J gene TRBJ1-1, with 9 bases identical to TRBD1. The V segment lost 5 bases and the J segment 4 bases; nucleotides outside the gene matches: 8. The CDR3 sequence is 15 residues long. Per germline, CDR1 MNHGY and CDR2 SAAAGT. CDR3 sequence: CASSKGQGMGTEAFF. In DNA form, the CDR3 reads TGTGCCAGCAGTAAAGGACAGGGGATGGGCACTGAAGCTTTCTTT.

The J gene is TRBJ2-3, the V gene TRBV6-8; weak D call: TRBD1 (6 bases). Looked up from germline, CDR1 is MNHGY and CDR2 is SAAAGT. The CDR3 extends over 15 amino acids. Trimming pared 5 bases from V and 3 bases from J, leaving 15 bases between. The CDR3 coding sequence is TGTGCCAGCAGTCACAGGGTTTTGGGAACAGATACGCAGTATTTT. Residues: CASSHRVLGTDTQYF.

This clone was counted only a few times. The V and J genes are TRBV11-3 and TRBJ1-1; tentatively, D is TRBD1 (6 bases). The germline V gene encodes CDR1 SGHNT and CDR2 YENEEA. The ends were cut back, 5 bases at V and 0 bases at J, with 19 bases in the middle. The CDR3 has 17 residues. In DNA form, the CDR3 reads TGTGCCAGCAGCCAAGGGTATACAGGGCCCATGAACACTGAAGCTTTCTTT. Protein: CASSQGYTGPMNTEAFF. The whole variable domain, remainder taken from reference TRBV11-3 and TRBJ1-1, is EAGVVQSPRYKIIEKKQPVAFWCNPISGHNTLYWYLQNLGQGPELLIRYENEEAVDDSQLPKDRFSAERLKGVDSTLKIQPAELGDSAVYLCASSQGYTGPMNTEAFFGQGTRLTVV.

V and J are TRBV11-3 and TRBJ1-6; possibly TRBD1 for D (5 bases). The V gene lost 1 base and the J gene lost 6 bases, with 10 bases spanning the gap. The CDR3 sequence is 15 residues long. The germline V gene encodes CDR1 SGHNT and CDR2 YENEEA. CDR3 sequence reads: CASSLGSGLNSPLHF. In nucleotides, the CDR3 is TGTGCCAGCAGCTTAGGGTCGGGGCTTAATTCACCCCTCCACTTT.

The J gene is TRBJ1-1, the V gene TRBV5-1, with a tentative D call TRBD1 (5 bases). This CDR3 is 17 amino acids long. Trimming pared 0 bases from V and 1 base from J, leaving 16 bases between. The germline V gene encodes CDR1 SGHRS and CDR2 YFSETQ. CDR3 region: CASSLAGTGRRNTEAFF. The CDR3 DNA reads TGCGCCAGCAGCTTGGCCGGGACGGGAAGGAGGAACACTGAAGCTTTCTTT. Complete variable domain (other parts from reference TRBV5-1 and TRBJ1-1): KAGVTQTPRYLIKTRGQQVTLSCSPISGHRSVSWYQQTPGQGLQFLFEYFSETQRNKGNFPGRFSGRQFSNSRSEMNVSTLELGDSALYLCASSLAGTGRRNTEAFFGQGTRLTVV.

This chain uses TRBV7-6 with TRBJ1-1; 10 nucleotides match TRBD1. CDR1 and CDR2 (germline): SGHVS, FNYEAQ. V was clipped by 5 bases and J by 5 bases; unmatched bases: 8. The CDR3 runs 15 residues. CDR3 sequence: CASSNRQGARTEAFF. The CDR3 nucleotides are TGTGCCAGCAGCAATCGACAGGGGGCGAGAACTGAAGCTTTCTTT.

V usage is TRBV11-3 and J usage is TRBJ1-6, with TRBD1 as a possible D gene (5 bases). Germline assignment: CDR1 SGHNT and CDR2 YENEEA. The CDR3 length is 15 residues. V lost 3 bases to trimming and J lost 4 bases, with 10 bases between them. The CDR3 coding sequence is TGTGCCAGCAGCTTGCGGGACGCTTATAATTCACCCCTCCACTTT. Translated: CASSLRDAYNSPLHF.

The J gene is TRBJ2-7, the V gene TRBV6-8, with 12 bases identical to TRBD1. The CDR3 consists of 14 residues. Germline V gene sequence: CDR1 MNHGY, CDR2 SAAAGT. The trim removed 8 bases at V and 2 bases at J, leaving 4 bases unmatched. The CDR3 spells CASSGTGGPYEQYF. In DNA, the CDR3 is TGTGCCAGCTCCGGGACAGGGGGCCCCTACGAGCAGTACTTC.

This clone has just a few counts. V and J are TRBV19 and TRBJ2-2; 9 bases align to TRBD2. V dropped 7 bases and J dropped 4; count of bases not matched to a gene: 4. CDR1 and CDR2 (germline): LNHDA, SQIVND (reference sequence). The CDR3 extends over 14 amino acids. The CDR3 is CASTGTSLTGELFF. The CDR3 coding sequence is TGTGCCAGTACCGGGACTAGCCTCACCGGGGAGCTGTTTTTT.

The chain employs TRBV12-5 and TRBJ1-1; D is unclear. Germline loops: CDR1 LGHNT, CDR2 FRNRAP. Trimming removed 6 bases from V and 1 base from J, with 15 bases in between. The CDR3 is made up of 15 amino acids. For the CDR3, the DNA is TGTGCTAGTGGGGCGCGGGCCCTCGGGAACACTGAAGCTTTCTTT. Translating gives CASGARALGNTEAFF. The variable domain in full, with the rest retrieved from reference TRBV12-5 and TRBJ1-1, is DARVTQTPRHKVTEMGQEVTMRCQPILGHNTVFWYRQTMMQGLELLAYFRNRAPLDDSGMPKDRFSAEMPDATLATLKIQPSEPRDSAVYFCASGARALGNTEAFFGQGTRLTVV.

The chain links TRBV28 to TRBJ2-7; TRBD1 agrees at 11 bases. Germline values: CDR1 MDHEN, CDR2 SYDVKM. The length of the CDR3 is 15 residues. V shed 4 bases, J shed 3 bases, and the junction held 5 bases outside the gene matches. CDR3 in DNA: TGTGCCAGCAGTTCCCCCGGGACAGGGGGCTACGAGCAGTACTTC. Its translation is CASSSPGTGGYEQYF.

The chain combines TRBV5-1 with TRBJ1-2; 11 positions match TRBD1. Trimming removed 6 bases from V and 7 bases from J; junction bases left unmatched: 8. Per the germline V gene, CDR1 is SGHRS and CDR2 is YFSETQ. The CDR3 is 14 residues long. CDR3 nucleotides: TGCGCCAGCACCCGGGACAGGGGGGCGAGTGGCTACACCTTC. It is translated as CASTRDRGASGYTF. Full variable domain (outside the CDR3, taken from reference TRBV5-1 and TRBJ1-2): KAGVTQTPRYLIKTRGQQVTLSCSPISGHRSVSWYQQTPGQGLQFLFEYFSETQRNKGNFPGRFSGRQFSNSRSEMNVSTLELGDSALYLCASTRDRGASGYTFGSGTRLTVV.

V is TRBV5-1 and J is TRBJ2-3; no clear D gene. Germline V gene sequence: CDR1 SGHRS, CDR2 YFSETQ. V was clipped by 3 bases and J by 4 bases, with 15 bases between them. The CDR3 runs 15 residues. The CDR3 loop is CASSSGLGWADTQYF. The CDR3 bases are TGCGCCAGCAGCTCGGGTCTCGGGTGGGCAGATACGCAGTATTTT.

This chain connects TRBV15 to TRBJ1-4; TRBD1 might be the D (5 bases). Germline values: CDR1 LNHNV, CDR2 YYDKDF (reference sequence). V lost 1 base, J lost 3 bases, and 9 bases lay in between. This CDR3 comprises 15 residues. The CDR3 loop is CATSRAGTANEKLFF. The CDR3 DNA reads TGTGCCACCAGCAGAGCCGGGACGGCTAATGAAAAACTGTTTTTT.